These 27 T cell receptor beta chains originate from one sample sequenced in a study of T cell clusters in autoimmune cytopenias. TRB rearrangements were amplified by touch-down multiplex PCR with mixed TRB-A/B primers. TCRdb reworked the multiplex PCR reads into one entry per CDR3 protein, no DNA. The sample totals some 5,700 distinct CDR3 sequences; its top ten clones hold under 25%. TRB amplification used 250 ng of peripheral blood genomic DNA. The sample was also reused in another study, on T cell repertoires in aging, cancer and after chemotherapy.

Sequenced sample: peripheral blood. These receptor sequences come from a human donor in good health.

This CDR3 reads CAWSPFRTGVQPQHF. The V call is TRBV30, the J call TRBJ1-5; TCRdb proposes TRBD1, but this gene call is untestable without DNA. Germline values: CDR1 GTSNPN, CDR2 SVGIG (reference sequence). The CDR3 covers 15 residues.

This clonotype registers medium-sized by frequency. The rearrangement uses TRBV14 and TRBJ2-1; as DNA is missing, the TRBD2 call by TCRdb cannot be tested. From germline, CDR1 is SGHDN and CDR2 FVKESK. This CDR3 region has 18 residues. The CDR3 sequence: CASSRWRLAGEPHNEQFF.

Its frequency marks this clonotype as medium-sized. V gene TRBV5-6 combines with J gene TRBJ2-3; TCRdb calls TRBD2, which cannot be checked without DNA. CDR1 is SGHDT, CDR2 YYEEEE, per germline. This CDR3 region has 19 residues. The CDR3 sequence: CASSLGRYGVAGDTDTQYF.

This clonotype ranks as medium-sized in terms of frequency. This chain connects TRBV30 to TRBJ2-5; TCRdb picks TRBD2, but there is no DNA to check that call. Germline CDR1 GTSNPN, CDR2 SVGIG (reference sequence). This CDR3 spans 13 amino acids. CDR3 protein: CAWSRGAVETQYF.

The rearrangement joins TRBV6-5 to TRBJ1-2; the TRBD1 assignment by TCRdb is unverifiable without DNA. In germline, CDR1 is MNHEY, CDR2 SVGAGI. The CDR3 is 15 amino acids. The CDR3 sequence: CASSYREGDYYGYTF.

CDR3: CASSLVLGGYTF. The genes are TRBV12-3 or TRBV12-4 and TRBJ1-2. The CDR3 extends over 12 amino acids.

In terms of frequency, this clonotype is medium-sized. J is TRBJ1-1 and V is TRBV15; the TCRdb call, TRBD1, lacks DNA for checking. The CDR3 spans 15 residues. Germline CDR1 reads LNHNV; CDR2 reads YYDKDF (reference sequence). CDR3 sequence reads: CATSRRDRGSAEAFF.

The chain combines TRBV7-2 with TRBJ2-1; TCRdb's D gene call, TRBD1, goes unchecked for lack of DNA. Germline V gene lookup returns CDR1 SGHTA and CDR2 FQGNSA. This CDR3 contains 12 residues. The CDR3 sequence is CASSPLGDEQFF.

This rearrangement joins TRBV6-1 to TRBJ2-7. The CDR3 length is 16 residues. Germline V gene data show CDR1 as MNHNS and CDR2 as SASEGT. The CDR3 here is CASSELRSGRSYEQYF.

In terms of frequency, this clonotype is medium-sized. This rearrangement joins TRBV19 to TRBJ2-5; without DNA, the TCRdb call of TRBD1 cannot be checked. Looked up from germline, CDR1 is LNHDA and CDR2 is SQIVND (reference sequence). The length of the CDR3 is 15 residues. This chain's CDR3 is CASSIRVGRKETQYF.

The chain joins TRBV10-3 to TRBJ2-1; TCRdb picks TRBD1, but there is no DNA to check that call. Germline values: CDR1 ENHRY, CDR2 SYGVKD. The CDR3 length is 12 residues. CDR3 in amino acids: CATRGGNNEQFF.

Frequency places this clonotype as medium-sized. The chain combines TRBV19 with TRBJ2-3; TCRdb's D call of TRBD2 is untestable without DNA. Germline V gene sequence: CDR1 LNHDA, CDR2 SQIVND (reference sequence). CDR3 size: 13 residues. The CDR3 region is CATRGLAGDTQYF.

This chain uses TRBV12-3 or TRBV12-4 with TRBJ1-5; TCRdb designates TRBD1, a call that cannot be tested without DNA. The CDR3 extends over 14 amino acids. CDR3: CASSQTGGNQPQHF.

V is TRBV19 and J is TRBJ1-4; the TCRdb call, TRBD1, lacks DNA for checking. The CDR3 extends over 15 amino acids. Germline-derived CDR1 and CDR2 are LNHDA and SQIVND (reference sequence). The CDR3 spells CASSTTGGTNEKLFF.

The chain combines TRBV6-1 with TRBJ1-1; the TCRdb D gene call, TRBD1, has no DNA to confirm it. Germline V lookup: CDR1 MNHNS, CDR2 SASEGT. CDR3 length: 13 amino acids. The CDR3 loop reads CATRDGCWDEAFF.

Judged by frequency, this clonotype is medium-sized. The rearrangement uses TRBV19 and TRBJ2-3; no DNA is available, so the TRBD2 call from TCRdb remains unchecked. Germline V gene lookup returns CDR1 LNHDA and CDR2 SQIVND (reference sequence). The CDR3 consists of 13 residues. CDR3: CASSTEGWDTQYF.

V is TRBV5-6 and J is TRBJ2-7. Germline V gene lookup returns CDR1 SGHDT and CDR2 YYEEEE. The CDR3 length is 13 residues. CDR3 in amino acids: CASSRKASYEQYF.

The rearrangement joins TRBV18 to TRBJ2-7; the D call from TCRdb, TRBD2, cannot be confirmed without DNA. The germline CDR1 and CDR2 sequences are KGHSH and LQKENI. This CDR3 is built from 17 residues. The CDR3 loop is CASSPPGGLAGSYEQYF.

This clonotype is identified as medium-sized from frequency. V and J are TRBV13 and TRBJ1-1; TCRdb picks TRBD1, but there is no DNA to check that call. CDR3 length: 16 residues. Germline CDR1 reads PRHDT; CDR2 reads FYEKMQ (reference sequence). CDR3 amino acids: CASSLPGGETNTEAFF. Combining the CDR3 with reference TRBV13 and TRBJ1-1 gives the whole variable domain AAGVIQSPRHLIKEKRETATLKCYPIPRHDTVYWYQQGPGQDPQFLISFYEKMQSDKGSIPDRFSAQQFSDYHSELNMSSLELGDSALYFCASSLPGGETNTEAFFGQGTRLTVV.

According to its frequency, this clonotype is medium-sized. This chain joins TRBV6-5 and TRBJ2-5; TCRdb's assignment of TRBD1 cannot be checked, as there is no DNA. Germline V gene lookup returns CDR1 MNHEY and CDR2 SVGAGI. The CDR3 has 12 amino acids. The CDR3: CATTGGAETQYF.

This clonotype is labeled medium-sized based on frequency. The CDR3 is CSVGPGQHNEQFF. V is TRBV29-1 and J is TRBJ2-1; checking the TCRdb D call of TRBD1 is not possible without DNA. Germline V CDR1 and CDR2: SQVTM, ANQGSEA. The CDR3 is 13 residues long.

This clonotype is deemed medium-sized by its frequency. The chain uses TRBV30 and TRBJ1-5; TCRdb names TRBD1, which stays unverified in the absence of DNA. The germline V gene encodes CDR1 GTSNPN and CDR2 SVGIG (reference sequence). The CDR3 is 14 residues long. CDR3 sequence reads: CAWSGTSVDQPQHF.

This clonotype is deemed medium-sized by its frequency. This chain connects TRBV12-3 or TRBV12-4 to TRBJ2-2; the TCRdb D gene call, TRBD2, has no DNA to confirm it. The CDR3 spans 14 residues. CDR3 residues: CASNLGLPTGELFF.

The J gene is TRBJ2-5, the V gene TRBV5-6; TCRdb's D gene call, TRBD2, goes unchecked for lack of DNA. This CDR3 region has 14 residues. Germline assignment: CDR1 SGHDT and CDR2 YYEEEE. CDR3 in amino acids: CASSLWGGRETQYF.

This clonotype registers medium-sized (0.01 to 0.1%) by frequency. The chain carries TRBV6-5 and TRBJ2-1; TCRdb designates TRBD1, a call that cannot be tested without DNA. The germline gives CDR1 MNHEY, CDR2 SVGAGI. The CDR3 totals 13 residues. The CDR3 spells CASRRDTYNEQFF.

The chain combines TRBV6-2 or TRBV6-3 with TRBJ2-5; the D gene TCRdb calls, TRBD2, cannot be checked with no DNA. Germline V lookup: CDR1 MNHEY, CDR2 SVGEGT. The length of the CDR3 is 15 residues. CDR3 residues: CASRPAGGRGETQYF.

This sequence joins TRBV6-6 and TRBJ2-1; TCRdb indicates TRBD2, and absent DNA this call remains unverified. Germline V lookup: CDR1 MNHNY, CDR2 SVGAGI (reference sequence). This CDR3 spans 18 amino acids. CDR3 protein: CASSYHSIAPTSTELDFF.